The rows below give T cell receptor beta chains drawn from one sample of a study of T cell repertoires in cytomegalovirus infection. TCRdb redid the calling of the reads with MiXCR, one entry per CDR3 protein. The repertoire holds hundreds of thousands of distinct CDR3 sequences, with roughly 17% as singletons. The sequencing input was PBMCs. These receptors were taken from a human donor in good health (CMV status not recorded). Some clones in this sample may be carry-over from other donors' samples. Both conserved end residues are part of each CDR3. D genes are given only for firm matches. Clone size is given for some rows only: seen once, a few or many times, or a class if the clone is expanded.

>16|TRBV19|many|TRBJ1-5|.
CASSLRHHYSNQPQHF
TGTGCCAGTAGTCTGAGACACCATTATAGCAATCAGCCCCAGCATTTT
>16|TRBV6-5|many|TRBJ1-1|.
CASSSISITTNTEAFF
TGTGCCAGCAGTTCGATAAGTATAACGACGAACACTGAAGCTTTCTTT
>15|TRBV25-1|many|TRBJ2-5|TRBD1
CASSEGQKVQETQYF
TGTGCCAGCAGTGAGGGACAGAAAGTTCAAGAGACCCAGTACTTC
>14|TRBV7-2|many|TRBJ1-2|.
CASSLAMNVYGYTF
TGTGCCAGCAGCTTAGCGATGAATGTCTATGGCTACACCTTC
>14|TRBV19|few|TRBJ2-1|TRBD1
CASRTGDRYNEQFF
TGTGCCAGTAGGACAGGGGATAGGTACAATGAGCAGTTCTTC
>13|TRBV7-3|.|TRBJ2-3|.
CASSFRETDTQYF
TGTGCCAGCAGCTTCCGAGAGACAGATACGCAGTATTTT
>16|TRBV5-6|many|TRBJ2-3|TRBD2
CASSPTLAGETDTQYF
TGTGCCAGCAGCCCTACACTAGCGGGGGAGACAGATACGCAGTATTTT
>13|TRBV7-2|many|TRBJ1-1|.
CASSSLGRTEAFF
TGTGCCAGCAGCTCGCTGGGGCGGACTGAAGCTTTCTTT
>15|TRBV7-9|many|TRBJ2-7|TRBD1
CASSPPDRGIKEQYF
TGTGCCAGCAGCCCACCGGACAGGGGAATAAAAGAGCAGTACTTC
>14|TRBV7-2|many|TRBJ2-2|.
CASSPWANTGELFF
TGTGCCAGCAGCCCATGGGCCAACACCGGGGAGCTGTTTTTT
>13|TRBV7-6|many|TRBJ1-1|.
CASSPERWQGAFF
TGTGCCAGCAGCCCCGAGCGTTGGCAAGGAGCTTTCTTT
>13|TRBV7-2|many|TRBJ1-1|.
CASSPQTADRAFF
TGTGCCAGCAGCCCACAGACGGCGGACAGAGCTTTCTTT
>11|TRBV2|.|TRBJ2-1|.
CARSTGNEQFF
TGTGCCAGGTCAACCGGCAATGAGCAGTTCTTC
>14|TRBV28|many|TRBJ1-2|TRBD1
CASSLTGGIYGYTF
TGTGCCAGCAGTTTGACAGGGGGCATCTATGGCTACACCTTC
>13|TRBV6-1|few|TRBJ1-2|.
CASSEDTATGYTF
TGTGCCAGCAGTGAAGACACGGCAACTGGCTACACCTTC
>12|TRBV28|.|TRBJ1-1|.
CASNLGVTEAFF
TGTGCCAGCAACCTAGGGGTCACTGAAGCTTTCTTT
>15|TRBV7-8|.|TRBJ2-7|.
CASSLGRASTYEQYF
TGTGCCAGCAGCTTAGGCCGAGCTTCAACCTACGAGCAGTACTTC
>16|TRBV28|.|TRBJ2-7|.
CASSSPPDRPSYEQYF
TGTGCCAGCAGTTCCCCTCCGGACCGACCGTCCTACGAGCAGTACTTC
>16|TRBV7-2|many|TRBJ2-3|.
CASSSTGRWSTDTQYF
TGTGCCAGCAGCTCGACAGGACGGTGGAGCACAGATACGCAGTATTTT
>13|TRBV7-2|many|TRBJ2-3|.
CASSLGDTYTQYF
TGTGCCAGCAGCTTGGGGGACACATATACGCAGTATTTT
>15|TRBV2|few|TRBJ2-1|TRBD2
CASRTPGGGENEQFF
TGTGCCAGCAGGACCCCGGGAGGGGGAGAAAATGAGCAGTTCTTC
>16|TRBV19|few|TRBJ1-6|.
CASSIATGAGGSPLHF
TGTGCCAGTAGTATTGCAACAGGCGCGGGTGGTTCACCCCTCCACTTT
>14|TRBV28|.|TRBJ2-3|.
CASTRAEGTDTQYF
TGTGCCAGCACCCGGGCGGAGGGAACAGATACGCAGTATTTT
>14|TRBV28|.|TRBJ1-4|.
CASSVNQGREKLFF
TGTGCCAGCAGCGTCAATCAGGGACGCGAAAAACTGTTTTTT
>11|TRBV28|few|TRBJ2-6|.
CASSFANVLTF
TGTGCCAGCAGCTTTGCCAACGTCCTGACTTTC
>16|TRBV6-1|few|TRBJ1-4|.
CASSERGSDSNEKLFF
TGTGCCAGCAGTGAAAGGGGATCGGACAGTAATGAAAAACTGTTTTTT
>12|TRBV28|few|TRBJ1-1|.
CASSFAFEEAFF
TGTGCCAGCAGTTTTGCCTTTGAGGAAGCTTTCTTT
>16|TRBV28|.|TRBJ2-1|.
CATQGPRGVLYNEQFF
TGTGCCACCCAGGGGCCCAGGGGGGTCCTTTACAATGAGCAGTTCTTC
>16|TRBV15|few|TRBJ2-5|.
CATSRQLNLGGETQYF
TGTGCCACCAGCAGACAGTTAAATCTGGGTGGTGAGACCCAGTACTTC
>16|TRBV20-1|.|TRBJ2-7|TRBD2
CSALFWGGAGGYEQYF
TGCAGTGCCTTATTCTGGGGCGGGGCGGGAGGCTACGAGCAGTACTTC
>13|TRBV7-6|.|TRBJ1-1|.
CASSDKTGSEAFF
TGTGCCAGCAGCGATAAAACAGGCAGCGAAGCTTTCTTT
>14|TRBV3-1|.|TRBJ1-1|.
CASSQAPRGTEAFF
TGTGCCAGCAGCCAAGCCCCCCGGGGCACTGAAGCTTTCTTT
>15|TRBV12-3/TRBV12-4|many|TRBJ2-5|TRBD2
CASSFQAGGLETQYF
TGTGCCAGCAGTTTTCAAGCGGGGGGGCTCGAGACCCAGTACTTC
>15|TRBV12-3/TRBV12-4|few|TRBJ2-1|.
CASSSRPKGDNEQFF
TGTGCCAGCAGTTCACGCCCCAAGGGGGACAATGAGCAGTTCTTC
>11|TRBV4-1|many|TRBJ2-5|.
CASSPGGTQYF
TGCGCCAGCAGCCCCGGGGGGACCCAGTACTTC
>15|TRBV7-2|many|TRBJ1-3|.
CASSPQTGSGNTIYF
TGTGCCAGCAGCCCACAAACAGGGTCTGGAAACACCATATATTTT
>13|TRBV6-2/TRBV6-3|many|TRBJ1-1|.
CASSYGTGPEAFF
TGTGCCAGCAGTTACGGTACAGGGCCTGAAGCTTTCTTT
>15|TRBV6-5|few|TRBJ1-6|.
CASSSPGSYNSPLHF
TGTGCCAGCAGTTCCCCAGGCTCCTATAATTCACCCCTCCACTTT
>13|TRBV14|.|TRBJ1-5|.
CASSQERDQPQHF
TGTGCCAGCAGCCAAGAACGAGATCAGCCCCAGCATTTT
>15|TRBV11-2|many|TRBJ2-7|TRBD1
CASSQTGTGPYEQYF
TGTGCCAGCAGCCAAACCGGGACAGGCCCCTACGAGCAGTACTTC
>16|TRBV20-1|.|TRBJ2-1|TRBD2
CSARLWGLAGVMEQFF
TGCAGTGCTAGACTTTGGGGACTAGCGGGGGTTATGGAGCAGTTCTTC
>15|TRBV7-9|few|TRBJ2-1|.
CASSLGLERSHEQFF
TGTGCCAGCAGCTTAGGGCTAGAACGGAGCCATGAGCAGTTCTTC
>16|TRBV7-3|.|TRBJ2-3|.
CASSLGHLTSTDTQYF
TGTGCCAGCAGCTTGGGGCATTTGACTAGCACAGATACGCAGTATTTT
>13|TRBV6-6|few|TRBJ1-2|TRBD1
CASTTGANYGYTF
TGTGCCAGCACAACAGGGGCTAACTATGGCTACACCTTC
>14|TRBV20-1|.|TRBJ1-1|.
CSAQSRRGNTEAFF
TGCAGTGCCCAATCACGGAGAGGGAACACTGAAGCTTTCTTT
>12|TRBV7-2|.|TRBJ2-7|.
CASSLDFSEQYF
TGTGCCAGCAGCTTAGATTTCTCCGAGCAGTACTTC